These 7 T cell receptor beta chains came from one sample sequenced in a study of shared clonotypes between healthy human individuals. Assay: immunoSEQ multiplex PCR; the TCRdb copy retains only in-frame clones and omits some. Of about 2.2 million clones in the sample, about 92% were seen once. Cells designated naive CD8 were CD45RO-negative and were positively selected for CCR7, with terminally differentiated effector memory CD45RA+ cells excluded. The sequenced sample consisted of naive CD8+ T cells from PBMCs. The origin of the receptors is a man younger than 30 in good health. Some clones in this sample may be carry-over from other donors' samples.

The chain has TRBV6-6 and TRBJ1-5; D is uncertain. Germline values: CDR1 MNHNY, CDR2 SVGAGI (reference sequence). CDR3 size: 13 residues. Trimming took off 11 bases at V and 5 bases at J, with 16 bases between the two ends. CDR3 sequence: CAVGGQIYQPQHF. Here the CDR3 DNA reads TGTGCCGTAGGTGGGCAGATCTATCAGCCCCAGCATTTT.

Of note for this clone: Additional DNA sequences in this sample encode the identical CDR3. The chain joins TRBV27 to TRBJ2-1; D remains ambiguous. V lost 3 bases and J 0 bases, leaving 6 bases between the germline ends. The V gene's germline CDR1 is MNHEY and CDR2 SMNVEV (reference sequence). The CDR3 loop spans 14 amino acids. CDR3 loop: CASSFSGSYNEQFF. In DNA, the CDR3 is TGTGCCAGCAGTTTCTCTGGCTCCTACAATGAGCAGTTCTTC.

The chain has TRBV5-4 and TRBJ2-3; D is unclear. The CDR3 totals 16 residues. V shed 5 bases and J shed 4 bases, with 20 bases lying between them. The germline gives CDR1 SGHNT, CDR2 YYREEE (reference sequence). The CDR3 DNA reads TGTGCCAGCAGTCTTGTGGTCTCCCTAGACCCAGATACGCAGTATTTT. This sequence encodes CASSLVVSLDPDTQYF.

This sequence joins TRBV28 and TRBJ2-7, with 8 bases aligning to TRBD2. Germline V lookup: CDR1 MDHEN, CDR2 SYDVKM. The length of the CDR3 is 16 residues. Unmatched junction bases numbered 12, after V lost 6 bases and J lost 2 bases. The CDR3 DNA reads as TGTGCCAGCAGGAGAGTACTAGCGGTTGATACCTACGAGCAGTACTTC. This encodes CASRRVLAVDTYEQYF. The entire variable domain, with the rest obtained from reference TRBV28 and TRBJ2-7, is as follows: DVKVTQSSRYLVKRTGEKVFLECVQDMDHENMFWYRQDPGLGLRLIYFSYDVKMKEKGDIPEGYSVSREKKERFSLILESASTNQTSMYLCASRRVLAVDTYEQYFGPGTRLTVT.

The chain recombines TRBV19 with TRBJ2-1; D may be TRBD2 (5 bases). The V and J ends lost 3 bases and 3 bases respectively, with 12 bases between them. Germline V gene data show CDR1 as LNHDA and CDR2 as SQIVND (reference sequence). The CDR3 consists of 15 residues. Here the CDR3 reads CASSILNGGYNEQFF. Written as DNA, the CDR3 is TGTGCCAGTAGTATCCTTAACGGAGGCTACAATGAGCAGTTCTTC.

This chain connects TRBV30 to TRBJ2-7, with a weak D call TRBD2 (5 bases). Trimming pared 3 bases from V and 3 bases from J, leaving 12 bases between. CDR1 is GTSNPN and CDR2 is SVGIG in the germline V gene (reference sequence). The CDR3 is 13 residues long. CDR3 amino acids: CAWRTSGIYEQYF. The CDR3 DNA follows: TGTGCCTGGAGAACGAGCGGTATCTACGAGCAGTACTTC.

The J gene is TRBJ2-7, the V gene TRBV16; TRBD1 matches 7 bases. With 2 bases clipped from V and 5 bases from J, the junction kept 6 bases outside the gene matches. The CDR3 has 14 residues. The germline gives CDR1 KGHSY, CDR2 FQNENV. The DNA for the CDR3 is TGTGCCAGCAGCCAAATAGAGGGGGCCGACGAGCAGTACTTC. Translating it yields CASSQIEGADEQYF. The whole variable domain, filled in from reference TRBV16 and TRBJ2-7, reads GEEVAQTPKHLVRGEGQKAKLYCAPIKGHSYVFWYQQVLKNEFKFLISFQNENVFDETGMPKERFSAKCLPNSPCSLEIQATKLEDSAVYFCASSQIEGADEQYFGPGTRLTVT.